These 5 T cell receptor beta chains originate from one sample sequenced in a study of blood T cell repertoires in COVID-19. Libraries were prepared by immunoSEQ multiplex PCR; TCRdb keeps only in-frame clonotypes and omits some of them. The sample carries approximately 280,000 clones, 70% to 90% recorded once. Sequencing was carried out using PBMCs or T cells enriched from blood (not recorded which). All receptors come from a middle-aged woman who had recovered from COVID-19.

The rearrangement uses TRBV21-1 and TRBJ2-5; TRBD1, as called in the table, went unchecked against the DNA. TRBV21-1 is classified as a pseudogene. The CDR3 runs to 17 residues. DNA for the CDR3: TGTGCCAGCAGCAAACCGGGGGACAGGGGGCATCGAGAGACCCAGTACTTC. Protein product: CASSKPGDRGHRETQYF.

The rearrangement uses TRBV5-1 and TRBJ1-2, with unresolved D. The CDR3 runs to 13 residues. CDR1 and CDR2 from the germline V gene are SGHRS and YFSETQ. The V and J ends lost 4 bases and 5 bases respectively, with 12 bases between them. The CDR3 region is CASSREGNYGYTF. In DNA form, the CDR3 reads TGCGCCAGCAGCCGGGAAGGGAATTATGGCTACACCTTC.

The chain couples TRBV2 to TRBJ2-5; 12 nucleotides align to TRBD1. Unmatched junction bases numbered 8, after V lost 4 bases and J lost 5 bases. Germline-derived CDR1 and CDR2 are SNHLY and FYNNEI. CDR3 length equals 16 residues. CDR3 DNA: TGTGCCAGCAGTGCTGGGACAGGGGGCGTTGTGGAGACCCAGTACTTC. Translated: CASSAGTGGVVETQYF.

The CDR3 nucleotides are TGTGCCAGCAGGTATACAGGGGGCACTGAAGCTTTCTTT. Encoded protein: CASRYTGGTEAFF. The chain employs TRBV12-3 or TRBV12-4 and TRBJ1-1; 8 nucleotides align to TRBD1. This CDR3 contains 13 residues. The V segment lost 6 bases and the J segment 4 bases; nucleotides outside the gene matches: 4.

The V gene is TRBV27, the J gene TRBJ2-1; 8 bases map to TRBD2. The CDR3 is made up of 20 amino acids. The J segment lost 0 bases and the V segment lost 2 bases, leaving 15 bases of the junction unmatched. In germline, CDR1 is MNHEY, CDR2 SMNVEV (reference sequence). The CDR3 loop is CASSLGSGLAGSSSYNEQFF. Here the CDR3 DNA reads TGTGCCAGCAGTTTAGGGTCCGGCCTAGCGGGTTCTAGCTCCTACAATGAGCAGTTCTTC.